What follows is one TCR beta chain and its context. Its antigen remains unknown. CDR1 SGHTA and CDR2 FQGNSA come from the germline V gene. Germline trimming cut 0 bases from V and 8 bases from J; bases unmatched to any gene: 9. The CDR3 sequence is 16 residues long. This sample stems from a study of Ad26.COV2.S vaccination and SARS-CoV-2 variants. As for the study in general: The donor participated in the COV1001 trial, in its Ad26.COV2.S arm. Study findings and constraints: Analyses that measured TCR breadth and depth may have underestimated total T cell responses. After vaccination, reports described spike-specific CD8+ and CD4+ T cell responses as showing substantial breadth.

Specified treatment: roughly 19 received Ad26.COV2.S at low or high dose, single or two shots; roughly five received placebo; per-sample allocation not given. The samples were gathered on day 63 after the first injection of vaccine or placebo. Donation was by an adult aged 18-55 years who was in Boston. Using immunoSEQ multiplex PCR, the repertoire was profiled, and TCRdb retains in-frame clones only, with some absent. The table has some 250,000 clones, roughly 90% seen once. This clonotype originated in a person aged 18-60 years who received the Ad26.COV2.S COVID-19 vaccine or a placebo. This sample comprised peripheral blood, obtained in a trial of Ad26.COV2.S vaccine versus placebo. This chain connects TRBV7-2 to TRBJ1-4; 7 bases fit TRBD1. The CDR3 loop reads CASSLAPTGYGEKLFF. The CDR3 nucleotides are TGTGCCAGCAGCTTAGCCCCGACAGGGTACGGGGAAAAACTGTTTTTT. Together with reference TRBV7-2 and TRBJ1-4, the CDR3 gives the full variable domain: GAGVSQSPSNKVTEKGKDVELRCDPISGHTALYWYRQSLGQGLEFLIYFQGNSAPDKSGLPSDRFSAERTGGSVSTLTIQRTQQEDSAVYLCASSLAPTGYGEKLFFGSGTQLSVL.